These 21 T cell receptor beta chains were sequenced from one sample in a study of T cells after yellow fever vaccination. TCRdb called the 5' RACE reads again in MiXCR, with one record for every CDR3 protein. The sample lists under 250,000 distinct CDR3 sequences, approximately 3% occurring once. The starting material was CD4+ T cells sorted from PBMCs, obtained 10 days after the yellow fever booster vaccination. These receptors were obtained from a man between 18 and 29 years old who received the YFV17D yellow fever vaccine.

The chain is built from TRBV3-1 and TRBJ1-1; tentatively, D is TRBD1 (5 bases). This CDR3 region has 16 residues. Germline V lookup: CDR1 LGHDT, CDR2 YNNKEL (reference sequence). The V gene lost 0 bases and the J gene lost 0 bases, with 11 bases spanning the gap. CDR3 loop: CASSQDWGGMNTEAFF. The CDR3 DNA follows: TGTGCCAGCAGCCAAGATTGGGGGGGTATGAACACTGAAGCTTTCTTT.

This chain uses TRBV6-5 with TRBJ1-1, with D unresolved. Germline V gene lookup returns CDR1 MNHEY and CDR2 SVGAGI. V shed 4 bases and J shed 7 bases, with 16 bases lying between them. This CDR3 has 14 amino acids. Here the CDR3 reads CASSSNWARVEAFF. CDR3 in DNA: TGTGCCAGCAGTTCTAATTGGGCGAGGGTTGAAGCTTTCTTT.

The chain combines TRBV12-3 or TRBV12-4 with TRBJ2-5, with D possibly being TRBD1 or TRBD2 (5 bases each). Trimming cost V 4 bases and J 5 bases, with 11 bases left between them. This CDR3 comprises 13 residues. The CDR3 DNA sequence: TGTGCCAGCAGTTCAGGGACGGGCGAGACCCAGTACTTC. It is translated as CASSSGTGETQYF.

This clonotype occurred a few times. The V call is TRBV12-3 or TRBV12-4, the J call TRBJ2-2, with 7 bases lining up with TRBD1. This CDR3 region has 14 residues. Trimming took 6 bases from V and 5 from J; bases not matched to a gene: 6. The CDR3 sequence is CASRQTGKTGELFF. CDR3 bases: TGTGCCAGCAGGCAGACAGGGAAAACCGGGGAGCTGTTTTTT.

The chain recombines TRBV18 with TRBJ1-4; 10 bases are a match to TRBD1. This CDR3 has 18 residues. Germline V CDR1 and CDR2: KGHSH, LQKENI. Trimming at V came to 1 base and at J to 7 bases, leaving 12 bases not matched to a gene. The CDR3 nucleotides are TGTGCCAGCTCACCACGGGACAGGGGTGGCATGAGTCCTGAAAAACTGTTTTTT. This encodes CASSPRDRGGMSPEKLFF.

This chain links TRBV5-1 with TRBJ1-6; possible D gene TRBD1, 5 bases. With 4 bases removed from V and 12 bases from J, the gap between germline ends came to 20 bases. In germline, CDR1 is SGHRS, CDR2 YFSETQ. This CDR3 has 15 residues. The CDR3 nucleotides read TGCGCCAGCAGCGGGGGGACCTTCCGAGGGGAACCCCTCCACTTT. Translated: CASSGGTFRGEPLHF.

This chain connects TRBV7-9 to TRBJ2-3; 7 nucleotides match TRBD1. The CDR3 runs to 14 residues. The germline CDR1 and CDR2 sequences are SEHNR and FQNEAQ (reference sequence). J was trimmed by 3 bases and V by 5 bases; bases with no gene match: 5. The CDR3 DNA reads TGTGCCAGCAGCCTAAGACAGGGAACAGATACGCAGTATTTT. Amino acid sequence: CASSLRQGTDTQYF.

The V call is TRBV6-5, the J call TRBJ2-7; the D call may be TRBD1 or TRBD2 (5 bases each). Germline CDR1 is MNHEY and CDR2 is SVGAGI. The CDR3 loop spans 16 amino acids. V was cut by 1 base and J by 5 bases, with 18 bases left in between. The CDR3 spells CASSYWGSNPSDEQYF. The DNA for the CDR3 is TGTGCCAGCAGTTACTGGGGGAGCAATCCGTCGGACGAGCAGTACTTC.

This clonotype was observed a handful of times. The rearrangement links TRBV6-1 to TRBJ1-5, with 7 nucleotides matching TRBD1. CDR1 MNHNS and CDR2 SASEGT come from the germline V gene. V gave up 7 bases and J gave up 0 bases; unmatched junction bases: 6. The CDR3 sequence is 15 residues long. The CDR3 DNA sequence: TGTGCCAGCAATCCGGACAGGAATAGCAATCAGCCCCAGCATTTT. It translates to CASNPDRNSNQPQHF.

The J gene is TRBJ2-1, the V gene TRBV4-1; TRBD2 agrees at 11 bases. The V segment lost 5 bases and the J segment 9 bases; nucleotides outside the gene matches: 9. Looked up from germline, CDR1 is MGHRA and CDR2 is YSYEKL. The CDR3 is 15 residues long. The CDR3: CASSYSGGAQGEQFF. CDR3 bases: TGCGCCAGCAGCTATAGCGGGGGGGCCCAGGGTGAGCAGTTCTTC.

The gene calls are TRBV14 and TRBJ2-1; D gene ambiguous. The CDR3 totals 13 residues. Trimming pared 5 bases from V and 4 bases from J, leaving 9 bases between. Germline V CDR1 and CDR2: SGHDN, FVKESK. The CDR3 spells CASSIDQYNEQFF. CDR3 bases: TGTGCCAGCAGCATCGACCAGTACAATGAGCAGTTCTTC.

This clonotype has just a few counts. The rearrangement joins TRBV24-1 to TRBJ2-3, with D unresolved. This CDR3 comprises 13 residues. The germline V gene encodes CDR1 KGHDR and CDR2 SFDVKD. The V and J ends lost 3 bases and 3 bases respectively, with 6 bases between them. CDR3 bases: TGTGCCACCAGTGATCAGGCGACAGATACGCAGTATTTT. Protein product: CATSDQATDTQYF.

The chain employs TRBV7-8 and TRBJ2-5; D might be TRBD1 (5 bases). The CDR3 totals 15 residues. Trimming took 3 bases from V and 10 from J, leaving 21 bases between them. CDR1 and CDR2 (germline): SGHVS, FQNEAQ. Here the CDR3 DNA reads TGTGCCAGCAGCTTTTCCAGGGCGGAAAAAAAGAGCCAGTACTTC. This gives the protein CASSFSRAEKKSQYF.

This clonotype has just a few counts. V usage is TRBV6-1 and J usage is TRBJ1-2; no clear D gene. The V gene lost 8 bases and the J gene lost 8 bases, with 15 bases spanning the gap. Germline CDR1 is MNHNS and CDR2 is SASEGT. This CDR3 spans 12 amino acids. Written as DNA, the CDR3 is TGTGCCAGCCGGGAGACCGTGGGCGGCTACACCTTC. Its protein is CASRETVGGYTF.

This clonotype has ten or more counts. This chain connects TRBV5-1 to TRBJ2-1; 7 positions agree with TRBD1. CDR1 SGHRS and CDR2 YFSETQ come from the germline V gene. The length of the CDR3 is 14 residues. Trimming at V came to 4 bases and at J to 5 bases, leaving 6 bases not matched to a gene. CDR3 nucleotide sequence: TGCGCCAGCAGCATGGGACAGAACAACAATGAGCAGTTCTTC. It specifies CASSMGQNNNEQFF.

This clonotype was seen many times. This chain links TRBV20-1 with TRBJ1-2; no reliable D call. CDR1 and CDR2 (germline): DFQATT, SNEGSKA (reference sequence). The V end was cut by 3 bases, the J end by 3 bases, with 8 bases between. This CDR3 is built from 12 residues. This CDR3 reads CSASSGDYGYTF. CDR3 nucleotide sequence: TGCAGTGCTAGCTCTGGGGACTATGGCTACACCTTC.

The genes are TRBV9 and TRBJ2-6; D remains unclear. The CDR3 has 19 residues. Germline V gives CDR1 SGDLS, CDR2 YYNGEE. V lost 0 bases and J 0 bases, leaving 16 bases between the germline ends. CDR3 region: CASSVGVGSPISGANVLTF. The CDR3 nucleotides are TGTGCCAGCAGCGTAGGCGTAGGGTCCCCCATCTCTGGGGCCAACGTCCTGACTTTC.

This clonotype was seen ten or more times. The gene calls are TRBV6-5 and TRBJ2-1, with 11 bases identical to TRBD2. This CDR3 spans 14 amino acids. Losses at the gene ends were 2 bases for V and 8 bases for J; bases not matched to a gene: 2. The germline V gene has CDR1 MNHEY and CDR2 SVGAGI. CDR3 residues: CASSYLGLADEQFF. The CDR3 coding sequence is TGTGCCAGCAGTTACCTGGGACTAGCGGATGAGCAGTTCTTC.

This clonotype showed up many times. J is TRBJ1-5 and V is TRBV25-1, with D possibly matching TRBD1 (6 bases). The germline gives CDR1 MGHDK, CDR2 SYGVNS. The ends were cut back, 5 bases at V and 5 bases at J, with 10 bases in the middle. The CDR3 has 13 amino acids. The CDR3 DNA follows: TGTGCCAGCAGTCACGGGGGCGATCAGCCCCAGCATTTT. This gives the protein CASSHGGDQPQHF. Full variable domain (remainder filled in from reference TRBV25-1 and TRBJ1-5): EADIYQTPRYLVIGTGKKITLECSQTMGHDKMYWYQQDPGMELHLIHYSYGVNSTEKGDLSSESTVSRIRTEHFPLTLESARPSHTSQYLCASSHGGDQPQHFGDGTRLSIL.

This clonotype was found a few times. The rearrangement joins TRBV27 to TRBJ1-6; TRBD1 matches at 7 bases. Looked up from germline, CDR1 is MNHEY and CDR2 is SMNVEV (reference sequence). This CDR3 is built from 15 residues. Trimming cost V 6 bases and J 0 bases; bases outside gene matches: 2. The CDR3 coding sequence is TGTGCCAGCAGCCGGGACAGCTCCTATAATTCACCCCTCCACTTT. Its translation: CASSRDSSYNSPLHF.

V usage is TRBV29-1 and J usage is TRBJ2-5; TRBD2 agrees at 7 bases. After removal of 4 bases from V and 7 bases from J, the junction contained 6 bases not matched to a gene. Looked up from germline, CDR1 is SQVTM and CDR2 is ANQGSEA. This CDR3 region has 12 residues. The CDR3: CSVGGGGGTQYF. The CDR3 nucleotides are TGCAGCGTTGGGGGCGGGGGAGGGACCCAGTACTTC.